The T cell receptor beta chain under discussion was sequenced for a study of CD8 T cells in Susac syndrome. Study-wide results and caveats: The study conceded that relatively few individuals underwent its TCR sequencing and HLA analysis.

Random hexamers were used to reverse transcribe 0.5 to 1 ug of RNA. immunoSEQ multiplex PCR amplified TCR beta CDR3 across 54 Vbeta, 13 Jbeta. MiXCR, run by TCRdb on the immunoSEQ multiplex PCR reads, gives a single entry per CDR3 protein. The sample contains approximately 94,000 distinct CDR3 sequences, roughly 96% of which appear only once. In the case of this clonotype: Its specificity is not known.

Sequencing of TCR beta covered CD8+ and CD4+ T cells obtained from blood. The CDR3 contains 13 residues. CDR1 is DFQATT and CDR2 is SNEGSKA in the germline V gene (reference sequence). Trimming stripped 1 base from V and 7 bases from J, with 13 bases between. The source of this sequence is a human donor with Susac syndrome. The genes are TRBV20-1 and TRBJ1-2, with D possibly being TRBD1 (5 bases). The sample comprised CD8+ T cells from PBMCs. CDR3 residues: CSARAGTGGGYTF. DNA of the CDR3: TGCAGTGCTAGAGCCGGGACCGGGGGTGGCTACACCTTC.